This TCR beta chain appears in the sequencing data of a study of OX40 agonist ivuxolimab in advanced cancers. Repertoires were generated with immunoSEQ multiplex PCR, while TCRdb's copy carries only in-frame clones and drops some. The table has more than 75,000 clones, around 84% seen once. Germline-derived CDR1 and CDR2 are MNHEY and SVGAGI. Trimming removed 3 bases at V and 8 bases at J, with 10 bases between. The CDR3 contains 12 residues. Concerning this clone itself: The antigen is not known.

People who had autoimmune disease history or systemic immunosuppression were excluded. Baseline was the first blood sampling point, followed by cycle 4 day 1 and cycle 7 day 1. Overall study results and limits: A proportion of nonresponders additionally exhibited low normalized T-cell clonal expansion. At 0.1 to 3.0 mg/kg and by week 6, clonal expansion occurred in CD4+ and CD8+ blood T cells.

V is TRBV6-5 and J is TRBJ1-1; maybe TRBD1 (6 bases). The sequences come from CD4+ or CD8+ T cells sorted from blood, collected in a trial of the OX40 agonist ivuxolimab. The source is an adult with an advanced solid tumor such as melanoma, head and neck, liver or kidney cancer. As DNA, the CDR3 is TGTGCCAGCAGTTATTTGCAGGGGGAAGCTTTCTTT. This codes for CASSYLQGEAFF.